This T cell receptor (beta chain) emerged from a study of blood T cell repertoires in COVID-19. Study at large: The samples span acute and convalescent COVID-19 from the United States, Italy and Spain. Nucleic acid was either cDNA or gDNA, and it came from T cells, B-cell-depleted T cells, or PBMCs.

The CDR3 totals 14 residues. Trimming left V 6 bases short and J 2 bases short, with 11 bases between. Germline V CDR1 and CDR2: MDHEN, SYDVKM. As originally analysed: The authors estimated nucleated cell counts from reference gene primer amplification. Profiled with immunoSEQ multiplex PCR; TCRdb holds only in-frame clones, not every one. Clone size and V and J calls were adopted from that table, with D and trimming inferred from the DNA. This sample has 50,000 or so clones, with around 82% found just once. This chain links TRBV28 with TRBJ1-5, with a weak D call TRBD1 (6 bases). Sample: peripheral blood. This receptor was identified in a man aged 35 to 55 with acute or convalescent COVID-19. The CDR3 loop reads CASRHRTGNQPQHF. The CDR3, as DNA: TGTGCCAGCAGGCACAGGACAGGCAATCAGCCCCAGCATTTT.